This TCR beta chain was retrieved from a study of Graves' ophthalmopathy and Graves' hyperthyroidism. General study points: The majority of expanded thyroid clonotypes above 0.001 frequency also occurred in blood. At 70.59% sensitivity and 72.22% specificity, the model predicted progression of the ophthalmopathy.

The CDR3 has 17 amino acids. V lost 6 bases and J lost 5; bases outside the gene matches: 18. This clonotype was seen repeatedly, ten times or more. Its antigen is unidentified. Aged 18 to 65, the patients with hyperthyroidism had under 2 months' duration and were newly diagnosed. As the template, RNA transcripts were used to amplify TCR beta CDR3 regions. First-round RT-PCR with HTBI primers preceded a second-round multiplex PCR. Via MiXCR, TCRdb re-called the multiplex PCR reads, giving one row per CDR3 protein. The table shows 900,000 to 1,200,000 distinct CDR3 sequences, with about two fifths occurring only once.

The sequence came from an adult man with Graves' hyperthyroidism. The chain combines TRBV12-3 or TRBV12-4 with TRBJ2-5; 7 bases map to TRBD1. The sequencing input was peripheral blood or thyroid tissue (not recorded which). The CDR3 here is CASSSPTPQGGAETQYF. DNA of the CDR3: TGTGCCAGCAGCAGCCCAACTCCTCAAGGGGGCGCGGAGACCCAGTACTTC.